The 6 T cell receptor beta chains below were found in one sample sequenced in a study of blood T cell repertoires in COVID-19. Sequenced by immunoSEQ multiplex PCR; TCRdb stores in-frame clones only, minus some. The sample gives 350,000 to 550,000 clones, roughly nine tenths of which show up once; under 2% is in the top ten. The specimen sequenced was PBMCs or T cells enriched from blood (not recorded which). The origin of the receptors is a woman between 18 and 30 years old with acute COVID-19.

In DNA form, the CDR3 reads TGCGCCAGCAGCCAGCACCGGGACTCTGAGCAGTTCTTC. Its translation: CASSQHRDSEQFF. The chain combines TRBV4-3 with TRBJ2-1, with D perhaps TRBD2 (6 bases). V shed 3 bases and J shed 9 bases, with 12 bases lying between them. The germline V gene encodes CDR1 LGHNA and CDR2 YSLEER. CDR3 length: 13 residues.

The V and J genes are TRBV5-5 and TRBJ1-5; no clear D gene. CDR3 length equals 13 residues. V lost 0 bases, J lost 6 bases, and 7 bases lay in between. CDR1 SGHKS and CDR2 YYEKEE come from the germline V gene (reference sequence). CDR3 amino acids: CASSLGIGQPQHF. CDR3 sequence (DNA): TGTGCCAGCAGCTTGGGAATCGGTCAGCCCCAGCATTTT.

The gene calls are TRBV19 and TRBJ1-3, with D unclear. Per germline, CDR1 LNHDA and CDR2 SQIVND (reference sequence). V lost 9 bases and J lost 4, with 10 bases in between. The CDR3 covers 12 residues. In DNA, the CDR3 is TGTGCCAGCTTATCGAGGGGAAACACCATATATTTT. Encoded protein: CASLSRGNTIYF.

The chain employs TRBV5-1 and TRBJ2-5; D remains ambiguous. Germline loops: CDR1 SGHRS, CDR2 YFSETQ. Trimming took 0 bases from V and 5 from J, leaving 5 bases between them. This CDR3 comprises 12 residues. CDR3 nucleotides: TGCGCCAGCAGCTTGGATTCGGAGACCCAGTACTTC. Amino acid sequence: CASSLDSETQYF.

Here the CDR3 reads CASSHPLIIAGRAPTPVDTQYF. CDR3 coding DNA: TGCGCCAGCAGCCATCCTCTTATTATAGCGGGACGGGCCCCCACCCCCGTAGATACGCAGTATTTT. The chain is built from TRBV4-1 and TRBJ2-3; 8 bases fit TRBD2. Trimming took 3 bases from V and 5 from J; bases not matched to a gene: 28. CDR1 and CDR2 (germline): MGHRA, YSYEKL. The CDR3 spans 22 residues.

The CDR3 DNA is TGTGCCAGCAGTGATCTAGCGTCACCAGTGACCCAGTACTTC. It is translated as CASSDLASPVTQYF. The rearrangement links TRBV2 to TRBJ2-5, with D perhaps matching TRBD2 (6 bases). This CDR3 contains 14 residues. With 3 bases removed from V and 7 bases from J, the gap between germline ends came to 15 bases. The V gene's germline CDR1 is SNHLY and CDR2 FYNNEI.